This TCR beta chain was found in a study of radiation and T cells in renal cell carcinoma. Sample time point: baseline pretreatment blood. Treatment: 15 Gy SBRT to primary tumor, nephrectomy 4 weeks later. The tumor was a clear cell renal cell carcinoma. For this clone: What it recognizes is unknown.

Points from the study as a whole: In blood, top tumor clones expanded by 2 weeks, shrinking by 4. No pretreatment tumor biopsies were available for baseline clonotypes.

The table came from immunoSEQ multiplex PCR; TCRdb's copy has only in-frame clones and leaves some out. The table records some 100,000 clones, 70% to 85% of them present only once. CDR3 length equals 14 residues. V dropped 7 bases and J dropped 0; count of bases not matched to a gene: 4. Germline CDR1 and CDR2: SGHNT and YYREEE (reference sequence). The sample was blood, taken from a patient whose treatment included radiotherapy and nephrectomy. V gene TRBV5-4 combines with J gene TRBJ2-1; the match to TRBD1 covers 7 bases. This TCR was sampled from a man aged 55 to 70 with renal cell carcinoma. The CDR3 reads CASGPGGSYNEQFF. CDR3 bases: TGTGCCAGCGGGCCAGGGGGCTCCTACAATGAGCAGTTCTTC.